The 14 T cell receptor beta chains below were found in one sample sequenced in a study of T cell responses to AZD1222 COVID-19 vaccine. Measured with immunoSEQ multiplex PCR; TCRdb has only the in-frame clones, and not every one. The table shows about 130,000 clones, with just over 85% occurring only once. Source: peripheral blood, taken on day 0 of AZD1222 vaccination. These receptors all come from an adult in good health.

V is TRBV5-1 and J is TRBJ1-1; the match to TRBD1 covers 10 bases. The length of the CDR3 is 16 residues. V shed 2 bases and J 4 bases; nucleotides not matched to a gene: 8. Germline CDR1 SGHRS, CDR2 YFSETQ. The CDR3: CASSFTGRQGATEAFF. The CDR3 DNA is TGCGCCAGCAGCTTTACGGGAAGACAGGGGGCCACTGAAGCTTTCTTT.

This clone was seen just once. The rearrangement uses TRBV11-3 and TRBJ2-3; a weak D match, TRBD1 (5 bases). V shed 4 bases and J shed 0 bases, with 17 bases lying between them. Germline V gene lookup returns CDR1 SGHNT and CDR2 YENEEA. This CDR3 contains 17 residues. The CDR3 region is CASSSRGTGLSTDTQYF. CDR3 sequence (DNA): TGTGCCAGCAGCTCGCGCGGAACAGGCTTGAGCACAGATACGCAGTATTTT.

The CDR3 spells CASSELAGQSNEKLFF. CDR3 DNA sequence: TGTGCCAGCAGTGAACTGGCTGGACAGAGTAATGAAAAACTGTTTTTT. The chain uses TRBV6-1 and TRBJ1-4; D perhaps matches TRBD1 (6 bases). Per the germline V gene, CDR1 is MNHNS and CDR2 is SASEGT. The V gene lost 2 bases and the J gene lost 4 bases, with 14 bases spanning the gap. The CDR3 totals 16 residues.

This sequence joins TRBV27 and TRBJ1-1; possible D gene TRBD1, 5 bases. The CDR3 runs 13 residues. Trimming removed 1 base from V and 5 bases from J, with 8 bases in between. The germline gives CDR1 MNHEY, CDR2 SMNVEV (reference sequence). The DNA for the CDR3 is TGTGCCAGCAGTTTATTCAGGGCAACTGAAGCTTTCTTT. Translation gives CASSLFRATEAFF.

The chain couples TRBV6-2 or TRBV6-3 to TRBJ2-7, with D perhaps TRBD1 (5 bases). CDR1 and CDR2 from the germline V gene are MNHEY and SVGEGT. V lost 2 bases to trimming and J lost 2 bases, with 13 bases between them. There are 15 residues in the CDR3. This CDR3 is CASSYVVGLAYEQYF. The CDR3 DNA follows: TGTGCCAGCAGTTACGTGGTGGGGCTCGCCTACGAGCAGTACTTC.

This clone was picked up one time. The chain recombines TRBV24-1 with TRBJ1-2, with 9 positions matching TRBD1. V trimming: 5 bases; J trimming: 7 bases; junction bases outside the gene matches: 10. CDR3 length: 15 residues. Germline-derived CDR1 and CDR2 are KGHDR and SFDVKD. The CDR3 here is CATSVPGQGRSGYTF. The CDR3 bases are TGTGCCACCAGTGTCCCCGGACAGGGGAGAAGTGGCTACACCTTC.

The chain has TRBV10-1 and TRBJ1-2; D is undetermined. V was cut by 5 bases and J by 5 bases, with 12 bases left in between. CDR1 and CDR2 (germline): WNHNN, SYGVQD (reference sequence). CDR3 size: 13 residues. This CDR3 reads CASSSQATYGYTF. For the CDR3, the DNA is TGCGCCAGCAGTTCCCAGGCCACTTATGGCTACACCTTC.

The rearrangement joins TRBV5-1 to TRBJ2-6; D is unresolved. V was clipped by 2 bases and J by 4 bases, with 10 bases between them. This CDR3 is 15 amino acids long. CDR1 SGHRS and CDR2 YFSETQ come from the germline V gene. The CDR3 here is CASSFDGSGANVLTF. DNA for the CDR3: TGCGCCAGCAGCTTCGATGGGTCCGGGGCCAACGTCCTGACTTTC.

This chain's CDR3 is CASSVDGGSTGELFF. The DNA of the CDR3 is TGCGCCAGCAGCGTCGACGGGGGGAGCACCGGGGAGCTGTTTTTT. The chain is built from TRBV5-1 and TRBJ2-2; 7 bases align to TRBD2. The CDR3 length is 15 residues. Germline V gene sequence: CDR1 SGHRS, CDR2 YFSETQ. J was trimmed by 4 bases and V by 4 bases; bases with no gene match: 7.

In its sample, this clone was seen once. The chain uses TRBV5-1 and TRBJ2-2, with D perhaps being TRBD1 or TRBD2 (5 bases each). The V and J ends lost 4 bases and 2 bases respectively, with 12 bases between them. Germline V CDR1 and CDR2: SGHRS, YFSETQ. The CDR3 is 15 amino acids. As DNA, the CDR3 is TGCGCCAGCAGCGCCGGGACGATCAACACCGGGGAGCTGTTTTTT. It specifies CASSAGTINTGELFF.

The genes are TRBV10-2 and TRBJ1-2; D may be TRBD1 (5 bases). Germline V gives CDR1 WSHSY, CDR2 SAAADI. CDR3 length: 12 residues. Trimming left V 8 bases short and J 4 bases short, with 11 bases between. In DNA form, the CDR3 reads TGCGCCAGCGGGGGAGATTCCTATGGCTACACCTTC. Its translation: CASGGDSYGYTF.

This sequence joins TRBV6-4 and TRBJ2-2; D ambiguous. CDR1 is MRHNA, CDR2 SNTAGT, per germline. Trimming removed 3 bases at V and 3 bases at J, with 11 bases between. This CDR3 is 15 amino acids long. The CDR3, as DNA: TGTGCCAGCAGTGAATTTCAAGGGTACACCGGGGAGCTGTTTTTT. Its protein is CASSEFQGYTGELFF.

This clone was seen once. V gene TRBV6-2 or TRBV6-3 combines with J gene TRBJ2-1; D unclear. CDR3 length: 11 residues. CDR1 is MNHEY, CDR2 SVGEGT, per germline. V was trimmed by 4 bases and J by 8 bases, leaving 6 bases between them. Written as DNA, the CDR3 is TGTGCCAGCAGTTCTATGTATGAGCAGTTCTTC. Its translation is CASSSMYEQFF.

V usage is TRBV10-2 and J usage is TRBJ1-5; TRBD1 matches 7 bases. Trimming at V came to 8 bases and at J to 3 bases, leaving 4 bases not matched to a gene. CDR3 length: 13 residues. Looked up from germline, CDR1 is WSHSY and CDR2 is SAAADI. The CDR3 nucleotides read TGCGCCAGCGGACAGGCACACAATCAGCCCCAGCATTTT. Its translation is CASGQAHNQPQHF.